Listed here are 24 T cell receptor beta chains from one sample, sequenced in a study of blood T cell repertoires in COVID-19. Data came from immunoSEQ multiplex PCR; TCRdb stores just in-frame clones and leaves some out. The top ten hold nearly 5% of the sample, which has roughly 49,000 clones, approximately 92% seen once. The sequencing sample was made of peripheral blood. All receptors come from a man aged 55 to 70 with active COVID-19.

This sequence joins TRBV4-3 and TRBJ2-2; 10 bases match TRBD1. V trimming: 4 bases; J trimming: 7 bases; junction bases outside the gene matches: 6. CDR3 length: 15 amino acids. CDR1 and CDR2 (germline): LGHNA, YSLEER. The CDR3 coding sequence is TGCGCCAGCAGCCTAGGGACAGGGGCAGGCGGGGAGCTGTTTTTT. It specifies CASSLGTGAGGELFF.

CDR3 DNA sequence: TGTGCCAGCACCCCGACAGTGAACTATGGCTACACCTTC. Its protein product is CASTPTVNYGYTF. This chain uses TRBV12-3 or TRBV12-4 with TRBJ1-2; possibly TRBD1 for D (5 bases). V was trimmed by 7 bases and J by 2 bases, leaving 11 bases between them. This CDR3 is 13 amino acids long.

This clone was picked up a small number of times. The J gene is TRBJ1-5, the V gene TRBV19, with 9 bases aligning to TRBD1. J gave up 2 bases and V 7 bases, and 9 bases lay outside the gene matches. Per the germline V gene, CDR1 is LNHDA and CDR2 is SQIVND (reference sequence). The CDR3 has 16 residues. In DNA form, the CDR3 reads TGTGCCAGTAACACCGGGACAGGGCCTCGCAATCAGCCCCAGCATTTT. It is translated as CASNTGTGPRNQPQHF.

V and J are TRBV4-3 and TRBJ2-1; D remains unclear. Looked up from germline, CDR1 is LGHNA and CDR2 is YSLEER. This CDR3 is built from 14 residues. V was pared by 0 bases and J by 9 bases, with 12 bases between. The CDR3: CASSQEDSPGEQFF. In DNA form, the CDR3 reads TGCGCCAGCAGCCAAGAAGATAGTCCGGGTGAGCAGTTCTTC.

This clone was detected a few times. V and J are TRBV6-4 and TRBJ1-5, with D possibly TRBD1 on 6 matching bases. CDR1 MRHNA and CDR2 SNTAGT come from the germline V gene. With 0 bases removed from V and 9 bases from J, the gap between germline ends came to 21 bases. The CDR3 has 17 amino acids. The CDR3 here is CASSDSIFTDRPSPQHF. The DNA of the CDR3 is TGTGCCAGCAGTGACTCGATTTTTACGGACAGACCCTCGCCCCAGCATTTT.

This chain uses TRBV19 with TRBJ1-5; 9 nucleotides align to TRBD1. The CDR3 is made up of 15 amino acids. The V gene's germline CDR1 is LNHDA and CDR2 SQIVND (reference sequence). J was trimmed by 2 bases and V by 5 bases; bases with no gene match: 4. CDR3 sequence reads: CASSGGQGGNQPQHF. In DNA form, the CDR3 reads TGTGCCAGTAGTGGGGGACAGGGCGGCAATCAGCCCCAGCATTTT.

V gene TRBV2 combines with J gene TRBJ2-1; 9 positions match TRBD1. With V trimmed by 9 bases and J by 1 base, 7 bases remained unmatched. Germline V gene sequence: CDR1 SNHLY, CDR2 FYNNEI. The CDR3 spans 15 residues. CDR3: CASAKGQGSYNEQFF. The CDR3 nucleotides are TGTGCCAGTGCTAAGGGACAGGGATCCTACAATGAGCAGTTCTTC.

V is TRBV6-2 or TRBV6-3 and J is TRBJ2-1, with D unclear. CDR3 length: 16 residues. Germline V lookup: CDR1 MNHEY, CDR2 SVGEGT. V lost 2 bases to trimming and J lost 4 bases, with 15 bases between them. CDR3 region: CASSYGSLYHYNEQFF. The CDR3 DNA reads as TGTGCCAGCAGTTACGGTTCCCTCTACCATTACAATGAGCAGTTCTTC.

This clone appeared a single time. V is TRBV15 and J is TRBJ1-5, with 8 bases fitting TRBD1. This CDR3 contains 13 residues. The V and J ends lost 5 bases and 5 bases, in that order; junction bases with no gene match: 2. Germline CDR1 and CDR2: LNHNV and YYDKDF (reference sequence). Written as DNA, the CDR3 is TGTGCCACCAGCCCGGACAGGGATCAGCCCCAGCATTTT. This encodes CATSPDRDQPQHF.

V usage is TRBV14 and J usage is TRBJ1-1; D gene ambiguous. CDR3 length equals 14 residues. The V end was cut by 3 bases, the J end by 4 bases, with 12 bases between. The germline gives CDR1 SGHDN, CDR2 FVKESK. As DNA, the CDR3 is TGTGCCAGCAGCCACACCTCGGGGAGCACTGAAGCTTTCTTT. It translates to CASSHTSGSTEAFF.

This clone has more than one count but fewer than ten. The V gene is TRBV30, the J gene TRBJ2-1, with 7 bases aligning to TRBD1. Germline CDR1 is GTSNPN and CDR2 is SVGIG (reference sequence). J gave up 5 bases and V 4 bases, and 8 bases lay outside the gene matches. This CDR3 comprises 14 residues. The CDR3 protein is CAWKGQGVHNEQFF. The CDR3 nucleotides read TGTGCCTGGAAAGGGCAGGGGGTCCACAATGAGCAGTTCTTC.

The genes are TRBV5-5 and TRBJ1-2; D gene unclear. From germline, CDR1 is SGHKS and CDR2 YYEKEE (reference sequence). The CDR3 has 10 amino acids. V lost 7 bases and J lost 11, with 12 bases in between. This chain's CDR3 is CASPRRKYTF. The CDR3 DNA follows: TGTGCCAGCCCGCGGCGCAAGTACACCTTC.

This clone was observed a single time. The chain joins TRBV7-9 to TRBJ2-5; the match to TRBD1 covers 9 bases. CDR3 length: 14 amino acids. J was trimmed by 2 bases and V by 5 bases; bases with no gene match: 3. Germline V CDR1 and CDR2: SEHNR, FQNEAQ (reference sequence). Written as DNA, the CDR3 is TGTGCCAGCAGCCCGGGACAGGGACAAGAGACCCAGTACTTC. It specifies CASSPGQGQETQYF.

This chain uses TRBV20-1 with TRBJ1-1, with D unresolved. V lost 3 bases, J lost 2 bases, and 4 bases lay in between. CDR3 length equals 11 residues. From germline, CDR1 is DFQATT and CDR2 SNEGSKA (reference sequence). For the CDR3, the DNA is TGCAGTGCTAGCCCAAACACTGAAGCTTTCTTT. Protein product: CSASPNTEAFF.

The V and J genes are TRBV7-2 and TRBJ2-7; the D gene is possibly TRBD2 (6 bases). V lost 6 bases and J 7 bases, leaving 16 bases between the germline ends. The CDR3 runs to 13 residues. Germline V lookup: CDR1 SGHTA, CDR2 FQGNSA. CDR3 residues: CASSFTLANEQYF. CDR3 DNA: TGTGCCAGCAGTTTTACTCTAGCGAATGAGCAGTACTTC.

The V call is TRBV19, the J call TRBJ2-1, with D maybe TRBD2 (5 bases). CDR3 length: 20 amino acids. Trimming left V 3 bases short and J 7 bases short, with 31 bases between. Germline CDR1 and CDR2: LNHDA and SQIVND (reference sequence). The DNA of the CDR3 is TGTGCCAGTAGTATGCCAGACTATTTCCAGAGACGAAAGCTAGAGAATGAGCAGTTCTTC. Protein: CASSMPDYFQRRKLENEQFF.

The gene calls are TRBV3-1 (or the pseudogene TRBV3-2) and TRBJ1-1, with 9 bases that match TRBD1. The CDR3 totals 16 residues. The V gene end was trimmed by 3 bases and the J gene end by 0 bases; junction bases not matched to a gene: 5. Germline CDR1 is LGHDT and CDR2 is YNNKEL (reference sequence). The DNA for the CDR3 is TGTGCCAGCAGCCAGACAGGGGGACCTTTGAACACTGAAGCTTTCTTT. Its translation is CASSQTGGPLNTEAFF.

The chain employs TRBV7-2 and TRBJ2-1; no firm D call. Germline CDR1 is SGHTA and CDR2 is FQGNSA. The CDR3 contains 11 residues. V was trimmed by 2 bases and J by 9 bases, leaving 5 bases between them. Here the CDR3 reads CASSLTFEQFF. Here the CDR3 DNA reads TGTGCCAGCAGCTTAACATTTGAGCAGTTCTTC. The whole variable domain, filled in from reference TRBV7-2 and TRBJ2-1, reads GAGVSQSPSNKVTEKGKDVELRCDPISGHTALYWYRQSLGQGLEFLIYFQGNSAPDKSGLPSDRFSAERTGGSVSTLTIQRTQQEDSAVYLCASSLTFEQFFGPGTRLTVL.

In this sample, this clone turned up a few times. The chain joins TRBV27 to TRBJ1-2; 7 nucleotides match TRBD1. Germline V gives CDR1 MNHEY, CDR2 SMNVEV (reference sequence). CDR3 size: 15 residues. V was clipped by 2 bases and J by 2 bases; unmatched bases: 5. DNA of the CDR3: TGTGCCAGCAGTTTACGAGGACAGGCGAACTATGGCTACACCTTC. Amino acid sequence: CASSLRGQANYGYTF.

V gene TRBV27 combines with J gene TRBJ2-7, with D tentatively TRBD1 (6 bases). The CDR3 consists of 14 residues. V lost 5 bases and J lost 0, with 11 bases in between. Germline V gene data show CDR1 as MNHEY and CDR2 as SMNVEV (reference sequence). The DNA for the CDR3 is TGTGCCAGCAGTATGGACAGTCCCTCCTACGAGCAGTACTTC. Translation: CASSMDSPSYEQYF.

V is TRBV27 and J is TRBJ2-7, with 8 bases fitting TRBD2. The CDR3 runs to 13 residues. Germline V gives CDR1 MNHEY, CDR2 SMNVEV (reference sequence). V trimming: 5 bases; J trimming: 2 bases; junction bases outside the gene matches: 2. CDR3 coding DNA: TGTGCCAGCAGTCCGGGACTAGCCTACGAGCAGTACTTC. Translating it yields CASSPGLAYEQYF.

This clone was observed a single time. This chain connects TRBV7-9 to TRBJ2-2, with 13 bases fitting TRBD2. In germline, CDR1 is SEHNR, CDR2 FQNEAQ (reference sequence). V dropped 1 base and J dropped 3; count of bases not matched to a gene: 5. This CDR3 is 18 amino acids long. CDR3 nucleotides: TGTGCCAGCAGCTTAGAGGGACTAGCGGGACTATACACCGGGGAGCTGTTTTTT. As protein: CASSLEGLAGLYTGELFF. The complete variable domain, with remaining parts taken from reference TRBV7-9 and TRBJ2-2, reads DTGVSQNPRHKITKRGQNVTFRCDPISEHNRLYWYRQTLGQGPEFLTYFQNEAQLEKSRLLSDRFSAERPKGSFSTLEIQRTEQGDSAMYLCASSLEGLAGLYTGELFFGEGSRLTVL.

The V call is TRBV19, the J call TRBJ2-5; 10 nucleotides match TRBD1. V shed 1 base, J shed 5 bases, and the junction held 10 bases outside the gene matches. This CDR3 is 17 amino acids long. The germline CDR1 and CDR2 sequences are LNHDA and SQIVND (reference sequence). This CDR3 reads CASSIGLGQGQGETQYF. The CDR3 coding sequence is TGTGCCAGTAGTATAGGCCTGGGACAGGGGCAGGGGGAGACCCAGTACTTC.

The chain carries TRBV25-1 and TRBJ2-7; D is perhaps TRBD2 (5 bases). V lost 5 bases to trimming and J lost 6 bases, with 14 bases between them. Germline V gives CDR1 MGHDK, CDR2 SYGVNS. The CDR3 extends over 13 amino acids. CDR3 region: CASSYRRGGEQYF. As DNA, the CDR3 is TGTGCCAGCAGTTACCGTCGGGGTGGCGAGCAGTACTTC.